Listed below are T cell receptor beta chains from one sample, sequenced in a study of cytomegalovirus exposure and HLA in healthy donors. Using immunoSEQ multiplex PCR, the repertoire was profiled, and TCRdb retains in-frame clones only, with some absent. Of approximately 150,000 clones listed, roughly 80% are singletons. Material: PBMCs. The origin of the receptors is a man in his forties in good health and CMV-seropositive. CDR3s include the opening cysteine and the closing phenylalanine or tryptophan. Fields, in order: V gene, J gene, clone size, CDR3 length, D gene, CDR3 protein, CDR3 DNA. The D gene is left open where the match is weak. Not all rows give a size; the values are once, few, many and, for expanded clones, a class.

TRBV2	TRBJ2-7	once	13	TRBD1	CASNGQGLDEQYF	TGTGCCAGCAATGGACAGGGCTTGGACGAGCAGTACTTC
TRBV9	TRBJ2-1	few	15	TRBD1	CASTAGTGGYNEQFF	TGTGCCAGCACCGCGGGGACAGGGGGCTACAATGAGCAGTTCTTC
TRBV19	TRBJ2-5	.	13	TRBD1	CASSSGQQETQYF	TGTGCCAGTAGTTCGGGACAGCAAGAGACCCAGTACTTC
TRBV7-9	TRBJ2-1	.	16	TRBD1	CASSSGGGQDPNEQFF	TGTGCCAGCAGCTCTGGTGGGGGACAGGACCCCAATGAGCAGTTCTTC
TRBV28	TRBJ1-1	.	11	.	CASSLDGKAFF	TGTGCCAGCAGCCTCGACGGGAAGGCTTTCTTT
TRBV11-2	TRBJ1-1	.	15	TRBD1	CASSRDAGGGTEAFF	TGTGCCAGCAGCAGGGATGCAGGGGGCGGGACTGAAGCTTTCTTT
TRBV15	TRBJ2-3	.	17	TRBD2	CATSRDWASGSTDTQYF	TGTGCCACCAGCAGAGATTGGGCTAGCGGGAGTACAGATACGCAGTATTTT
TRBV10-3	TRBJ2-5	once	14	.	CAISERGAQETQYF	TGTGCCATCAGTGAGAGGGGTGCTCAAGAGACCCAGTACTTC
TRBV7-2	TRBJ2-3	.	15	TRBD2	CASSPRLAGADTQYF	TGTGCCAGCAGCCCGAGACTAGCGGGAGCAGATACGCAGTATTTT
TRBV2	TRBJ2-3	.	15	TRBD2	CASSASGRVTDTQYF	TGTGCCAGCAGTGCTAGCGGGAGGGTGACAGATACGCAGTATTTT
TRBV7-6	TRBJ2-2	.	15	TRBD2	CASSSWTSSTGELFF	TGTGCCAGCAGCTCGTGGACTAGTAGCACCGGGGAGCTGTTTTTT
TRBV7-2	TRBJ2-7	.	15	.	CASSPAPDGAYEQYF	TGTGCCAGCAGCCCCGCCCCGGACGGGGCCTACGAGCAGTACTTC
TRBV6-5	TRBJ2-7	.	15	.	CASSYLSDSTYEQYF	TGTGCCAGCAGTTACCTCTCGGACAGTACCTACGAGCAGTACTTC
TRBV18	TRBJ2-1	once	15	TRBD2	CASSSLAGVYNEQFF	TGTGCCAGCTCATCCCTAGCGGGAGTATACAATGAGCAGTTCTTC
TRBV4-2	TRBJ2-3	.	16	TRBD2	CASSLAASGSSGTQYF	TGTGCCAGCAGCCTGGCAGCTAGCGGGTCGTCTGGTACGCAGTATTTT